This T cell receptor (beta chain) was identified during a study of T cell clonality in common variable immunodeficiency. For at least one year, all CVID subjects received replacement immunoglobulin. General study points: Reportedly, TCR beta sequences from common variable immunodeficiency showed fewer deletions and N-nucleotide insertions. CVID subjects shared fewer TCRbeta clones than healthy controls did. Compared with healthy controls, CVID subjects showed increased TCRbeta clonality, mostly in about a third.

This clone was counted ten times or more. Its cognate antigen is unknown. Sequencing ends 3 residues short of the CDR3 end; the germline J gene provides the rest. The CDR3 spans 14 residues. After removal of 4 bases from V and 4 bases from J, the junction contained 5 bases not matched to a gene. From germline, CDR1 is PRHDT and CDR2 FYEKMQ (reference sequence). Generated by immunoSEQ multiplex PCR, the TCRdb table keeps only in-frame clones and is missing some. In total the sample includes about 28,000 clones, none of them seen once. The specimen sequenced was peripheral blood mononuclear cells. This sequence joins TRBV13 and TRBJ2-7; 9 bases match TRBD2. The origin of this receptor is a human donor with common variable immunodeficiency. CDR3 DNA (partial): TGTGCCAGCAGCTCGAAGAGCGGGAGGTACGAG. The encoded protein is CASSSKSGRYE. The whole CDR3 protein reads CASSSKSGRYEQYF.